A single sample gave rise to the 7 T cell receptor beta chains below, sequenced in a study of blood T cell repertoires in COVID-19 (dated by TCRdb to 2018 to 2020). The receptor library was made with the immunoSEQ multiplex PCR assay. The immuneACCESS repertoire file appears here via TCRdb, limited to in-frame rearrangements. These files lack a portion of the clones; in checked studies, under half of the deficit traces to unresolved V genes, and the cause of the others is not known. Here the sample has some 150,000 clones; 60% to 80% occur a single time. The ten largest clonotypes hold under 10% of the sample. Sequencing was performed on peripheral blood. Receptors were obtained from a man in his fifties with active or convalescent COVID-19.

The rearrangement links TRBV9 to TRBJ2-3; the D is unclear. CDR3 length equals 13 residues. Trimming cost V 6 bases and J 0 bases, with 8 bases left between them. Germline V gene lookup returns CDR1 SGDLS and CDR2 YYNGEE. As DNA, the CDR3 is TGTGCCAGCAAGAGGTCTAGCACAGATACGCAGTATTTT. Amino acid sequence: CASKRSSTDTQYF.

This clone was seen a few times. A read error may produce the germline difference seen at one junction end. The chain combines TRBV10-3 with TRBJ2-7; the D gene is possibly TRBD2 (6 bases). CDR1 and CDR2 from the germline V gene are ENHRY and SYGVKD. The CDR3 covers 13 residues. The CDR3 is CAICEGAGYEQYF. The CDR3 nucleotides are TGTGCCATCTGTGAGGGCGCGGGGTACGAGCAGTACTTC.

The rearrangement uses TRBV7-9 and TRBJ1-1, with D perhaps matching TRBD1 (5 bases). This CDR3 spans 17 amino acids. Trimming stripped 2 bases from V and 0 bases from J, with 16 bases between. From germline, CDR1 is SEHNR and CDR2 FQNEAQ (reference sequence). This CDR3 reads CASSLSTLDRMNTEAFF. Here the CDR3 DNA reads TGTGCCAGCAGCTTATCTACACTTGACAGAATGAACACTGAAGCTTTCTTT.

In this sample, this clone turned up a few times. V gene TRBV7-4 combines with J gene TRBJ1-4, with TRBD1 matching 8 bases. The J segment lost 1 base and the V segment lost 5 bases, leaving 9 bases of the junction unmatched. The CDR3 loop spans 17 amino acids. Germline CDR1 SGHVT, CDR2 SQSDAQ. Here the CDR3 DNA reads TGTGCCAGCAGCCTTGACAGGGGATATCGAACTAATGAAAAACTGTTTTTT. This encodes CASSLDRGYRTNEKLFF. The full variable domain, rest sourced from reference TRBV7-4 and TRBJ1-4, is GAGVSQSPRYKVAKRGRDVALRCDSISGHVTLYWYRQTLGQGSEVLTYSQSDAQRDKSGRPSGRFSAERPERSVSTLKIQRTEQGDSAVYLCASSLDRGYRTNEKLFFGSGTQLSVL.

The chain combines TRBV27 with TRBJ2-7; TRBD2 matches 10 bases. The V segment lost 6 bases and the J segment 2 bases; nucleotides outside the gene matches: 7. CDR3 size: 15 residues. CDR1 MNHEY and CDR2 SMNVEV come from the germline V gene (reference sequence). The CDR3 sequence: CASSLAGAHTYEQYF. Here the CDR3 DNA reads TGTGCCAGCAGCCTAGCGGGAGCGCATACCTACGAGCAGTACTTC.

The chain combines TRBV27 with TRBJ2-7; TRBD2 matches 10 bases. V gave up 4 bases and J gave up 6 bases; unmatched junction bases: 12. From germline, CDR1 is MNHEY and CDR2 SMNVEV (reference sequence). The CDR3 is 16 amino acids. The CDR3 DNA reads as TGTGCCAGCAGTTACCTCTCTAGCGGGAGCGGGAGCGAGCAGTACTTC. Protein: CASSYLSSGSGSEQYF.

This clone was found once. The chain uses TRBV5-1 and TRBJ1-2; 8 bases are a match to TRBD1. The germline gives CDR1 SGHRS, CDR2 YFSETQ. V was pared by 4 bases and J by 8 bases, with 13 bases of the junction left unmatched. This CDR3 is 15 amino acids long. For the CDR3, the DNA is TGCGCCAGCAGCACCCTCCAGGGGGCGGGTCGAGGCTACACCTTC. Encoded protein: CASSTLQGAGRGYTF.